The entry below gives a single T cell receptor (beta chain) sequence along with its context. Its antigen is unknown. These data belong to a study of a mutant IDH1 vaccine in newly diagnosed glioma. Study-level background: Visit V12 was conducted at week 35 as the safety follow-up. Visit V13 came later, at week 47.

Time point of the sample: week 47, end of study. The study gave 300 ug of mutant IDH1 20-mer peptide per vaccine dose, with topical imiquimod. Germline V gives CDR1 GTSNPN, CDR2 SVGIG (reference sequence). This CDR3 region has 13 residues. The ends were cut back, 0 bases at V and 2 bases at J, with 6 bases in the middle. Data came from immunoSEQ multiplex PCR; TCRdb stores just in-frame clones and leaves some out. The sample carries roughly 30,000 clones, about 80% recorded once. Specimen: PBMCs, collected from a glioma patient whose treatment included an IDH1 peptide vaccine. The chain joins TRBV30 to TRBJ2-3, with unresolved D. The source of this sequence is a man aged 25 to 45 with glioma. The CDR3 is CAWSVLTTDTQYF. For the CDR3, the DNA is TGTGCCTGGAGTGTACTGACCACAGATACGCAGTATTTT.